This passage covers 23 T cell receptor beta chains from one sample sequenced in a study of cytomegalovirus exposure and HLA in healthy donors. It was with 60 Vbeta and 13 Jbeta primers that the PCR ran. Produced via immunoSEQ multiplex PCR; TCRdb's table is partial and in-frame only. This table holds 180,000 or so clones, less than 90% found once. Sequencing used PBMCs. These receptors were collected from a girl aged 5-17 years in good health and CMV-seropositive.

The chain recombines TRBV19 with TRBJ2-7, with 7 bases aligning to TRBD2. The CDR3 length is 15 residues. CDR1 and CDR2 (germline): LNHDA, SQIVND (reference sequence). V was clipped by 4 bases and J by 3 bases; unmatched bases: 9. The CDR3 is CASSKELAEYYEQYF. The CDR3 nucleotides read TGTGCCAGTAGTAAGGAGCTAGCGGAATACTACGAGCAGTACTTC.

This clone was seen a single time. This rearrangement joins TRBV7-8 to TRBJ2-1, with a weak D call TRBD1 (5 bases). Trimming removed 1 base from V and 0 bases from J, with 13 bases in between. The CDR3 contains 17 residues. Germline loops: CDR1 SGHVS, CDR2 FQNEAQ. As DNA, the CDR3 is TGTGCCAGCAGCTTAGGGGGTATCAGGGCCTCCTACAATGAGCAGTTCTTC. Its protein product is CASSLGGIRASYNEQFF.

This clone was observed once. V is TRBV11-2 and J is TRBJ2-7; D is perhaps TRBD2 (6 bases). Germline values: CDR1 SGHAT, CDR2 FQNNGV. CDR3 length equals 14 residues. V lost 4 bases and J 9 bases, leaving 19 bases between the germline ends. The CDR3 DNA reads as TGTGCCAGCAGCTCTATCTTGGGGGGTCGCGGGCAGTACTTC. This gives the protein CASSSILGGRGQYF.

This chain's CDR3 is CASSFSGLNYGYTF. The CDR3 bases are TGTGCCAGCAGTTTTTCGGGACTCAACTATGGCTACACCTTC. The gene calls are TRBV28 and TRBJ1-2, with D possibly TRBD1 on 5 matching bases. CDR3 length: 14 residues. Germline V gene data show CDR1 as MDHEN and CDR2 as SYDVKM. V was cut by 3 bases and J by 2 bases, with 10 bases left in between.

The V call is TRBV4-1, the J call TRBJ2-1; 11 nucleotides line up with TRBD1. This CDR3 spans 15 amino acids. The V gene's germline CDR1 is MGHRA and CDR2 YSYEKL. The trim removed 4 bases at V and 12 bases at J, leaving 11 bases unmatched. CDR3 sequence (DNA): TGCGCCAGCAGCCCGGACAGGGGGCAGACTAGCTGGCAGTTCTTC. Translating gives CASSPDRGQTSWQFF.

The rearrangement joins TRBV28 to TRBJ2-4, with D possibly TRBD1 on 5 matching bases. The CDR3 totals 15 residues. Germline-derived CDR1 and CDR2 are MDHEN and SYDVKM. V lost 6 bases, J lost 4 bases, and 16 bases lay in between. The CDR3 bases are TGTGCCAGCAGCCAACCCCTAGGACAAAAAAACATTCAGTACTTC. It yields the protein CASSQPLGQKNIQYF.

V and J are TRBV7-7 and TRBJ2-5; D remains ambiguous. The germline gives CDR1 SSHAT, CDR2 FNYEAQ (reference sequence). Between the trimmed V and J ends, which lost 1 base and 5 bases, there was a span of 8 bases. This CDR3 is 13 amino acids long. CDR3 DNA sequence: TGTGCCAGCAGCTTAGAATCGGAGGAGACCCAGTACTTC. It specifies CASSLESEETQYF. Filled out from reference TRBV7-7 and TRBJ2-5, the complete variable domain reads GAGVSQSPRYKVTKRGQDVTLRCDPISSHATLYWYQQALGQGPEFLTYFNYEAQPDKSGLPSDRFSAERPEGSISTLTIQRTEQRDSAMYRCASSLESEETQYFGPGTRLLVL.

The rearrangement joins TRBV6-1 to TRBJ2-4; D is undetermined. The CDR3 has 14 amino acids. Germline V gene data show CDR1 as MNHNS and CDR2 as SASEGT. Trimming took 2 bases from V and 5 from J, leaving 10 bases between them. CDR3 sequence (DNA): TGTGCCAGCAGTGAAAGAGGCGTGGAAAACATTCAGTACTTC. This gives the protein CASSERGVENIQYF.

Only one count was recorded for this clone. This chain uses TRBV2 with TRBJ2-7; 9 bases fit TRBD2. The CDR3 runs to 14 residues. Germline values: CDR1 SNHLY, CDR2 FYNNEI. V dropped 6 bases and J dropped 6; count of bases not matched to a gene: 9. CDR3 sequence (DNA): TGTGCCAGCAGGGGACTAGCCGAGCAACCCGAGCAGTACTTC. It codes for CASRGLAEQPEQYF.

This chain joins TRBV9 and TRBJ1-3, with D unclear. Germline lookup yields CDR1 SGDLS and CDR2 YYNGEE. V lost 0 bases and J 4 bases, leaving 5 bases between the germline ends. The CDR3 contains 13 residues. The DNA for the CDR3 is TGTGCCAGCAGCGTAGGTGGCGGAAACACCATATATTTT. Translating it yields CASSVGGGNTIYF.

The table lists this clone with a few counts. This chain uses TRBV6-5 with TRBJ1-5; the D is unclear. The germline CDR1 and CDR2 sequences are MNHEY and SVGAGI. With 6 bases removed from V and 4 bases from J, the gap between germline ends came to 7 bases. CDR3 length: 12 residues. In DNA form, the CDR3 reads TGTGCCAGCAGAGCGGAGAATCAGCCCCAGCATTTT. It specifies CASRAENQPQHF.

V is TRBV7-9 and J is TRBJ1-2, with D possibly matching TRBD1 (5 bases). CDR1 is SEHNR, CDR2 FQNEAQ, per germline (reference sequence). Deletions cut 4 bases from V and 0 bases from J, with 9 bases between. The CDR3 has 14 residues. Here the CDR3 reads CASSSIRANYGYTF. DNA of the CDR3: TGTGCCAGCAGCTCGATCAGGGCTAACTATGGCTACACCTTC. Complete variable domain (other parts from reference TRBV7-9 and TRBJ1-2): DTGVSQNPRHKITKRGQNVTFRCDPISEHNRLYWYRQTLGQGPEFLTYFQNEAQLEKSRLLSDRFSAERPKGSFSTLEIQRTEQGDSAMYLCASSSIRANYGYTFGSGTRLTVV.

The chain employs TRBV5-1 and TRBJ1-5; D not resolved. Germline V CDR1 and CDR2: SGHRS, YFSETQ. Trimming shortened V by 0 bases and J by 4 bases, and 14 bases separated the two germline ends. The CDR3 runs 16 residues. CDR3 sequence: CASSLDGRHPNQPQHF. The DNA of the CDR3 is TGCGCCAGCAGCTTGGATGGCAGACACCCTAATCAGCCCCAGCATTTT.

This clone was detected only a few times. The chain carries TRBV7-8 and TRBJ2-2; TRBD1 agrees at 8 bases. The CDR3 is 15 residues long. The V and J ends lost 9 bases and 1 base, in that order; junction bases with no gene match: 7. The germline V gene encodes CDR1 SGHVS and CDR2 FQNEAQ. The CDR3 here is CASPPGGLNTGELFF. The CDR3 region has the DNA TGTGCCAGTCCTCCAGGGGGCCTGAACACCGGGGAGCTGTTTTTT.

This chain connects TRBV7-3 to TRBJ2-5, with 8 bases matching TRBD2. From germline, CDR1 is SGHTA and CDR2 FQGTGA. CDR3 length equals 17 residues. V lost 4 bases and J lost 1; bases outside the gene matches: 11. CDR3: CASSSRAGAGGQETQYF. The CDR3 DNA sequence: TGTGCCAGCAGCTCCCGGGCCGGGGCGGGAGGCCAAGAGACCCAGTACTTC.

CDR3 region: CASSPPQGTYGYTF. CDR3 nucleotide sequence: TGTGCCAGCTCACCACCGCAGGGGACCTATGGCTACACCTTC. The chain links TRBV18 to TRBJ1-2; D may be TRBD1 (6 bases). Germline-derived CDR1 and CDR2 are KGHSH and LQKENI. Trimming cost V 0 bases and J 4 bases, with 9 bases left between them. The CDR3 has 14 residues.

The CDR3 DNA sequence: TGTGCCAGCAGTTCCCAGCGGGAGATTTTGGGGGAGCTGTTTTTT. Encoded protein: CASSSQREILGELFF. This chain connects TRBV27 to TRBJ2-2; 8 bases are shared with TRBD2. Germline CDR1 reads MNHEY; CDR2 reads SMNVEV (reference sequence). CDR3 length equals 15 residues. V was pared by 4 bases and J by 8 bases, with 9 bases of the junction left unmatched.

This clone has more than one count but fewer than ten. V usage is TRBV27 and J usage is TRBJ2-7; TRBD2 aligns across 8 bases. Germline CDR1 and CDR2: MNHEY and SMNVEV (reference sequence). CDR3 length: 15 amino acids. Trimming cost V 1 base and J 1 base; bases outside gene matches: 3. Here the CDR3 reads CASSLYPGGSYEQYF. The CDR3 coding sequence is TGTGCCAGCAGTTTATATCCGGGAGGGTCCTACGAGCAGTACTTC.

This rearrangement joins TRBV11-2 to TRBJ2-5; tentative D call: TRBD2 (5 bases). Germline CDR1 and CDR2: SGHAT and FQNNGV. V shed 5 bases and J shed 5 bases, with 27 bases lying between them. The CDR3 loop spans 18 amino acids. The CDR3 sequence is CASSGPGQPDTSPETQYF. The CDR3 DNA reads TGTGCCAGCAGCGGCCCGGGCCAGCCCGATACTAGTCCCGAGACCCAGTACTTC.

V is TRBV19 and J is TRBJ2-7; D might be TRBD1 (6 bases). CDR1 LNHDA and CDR2 SQIVND come from the germline V gene (reference sequence). Trimming cost V 7 bases and J 2 bases, with 21 bases left between them. The CDR3 loop spans 16 amino acids. The CDR3 DNA sequence: TGTGCCAGTACCCGGAGAGGGGGAGAGGGTGCCTACGAGCAGTACTTC. Its protein is CASTRRGGEGAYEQYF. The full variable domain, completed using reference TRBV19 and TRBJ2-7, is DGGITQSPKYLFRKEGQNVTLSCEQNLNHDAMYWYRQDPGQGLRLIYYSQIVNDFQKGDIAEGYSVSREKKESFPLTVTSAQKNPTAFYLCASTRRGGEGAYEQYFGPGTRLTVT.

The rearrangement joins TRBV18 to TRBJ2-2; D not resolved. The CDR3 is made up of 15 amino acids. CDR1 KGHSH and CDR2 LQKENI come from the germline V gene. With 0 bases removed from V and 1 base from J, the gap between germline ends came to 6 bases. The CDR3 DNA follows: TGTGCCAGCTCACCACCGTCCGGGAACACCGGGGAGCTGTTTTTT. As protein: CASSPPSGNTGELFF.

The genes are TRBV15 and TRBJ1-2; perhaps TRBD1 as D (6 bases). In germline, CDR1 is LNHNV, CDR2 YYDKDF (reference sequence). V was trimmed by 5 bases and J by 10 bases, leaving 20 bases between them. The length of the CDR3 is 14 residues. The CDR3 bases are TGTGCCACCAGCTACAGCCGGGACACCCCCTACTACACCTTC. Residues: CATSYSRDTPYYTF.

This clone occurred once. The chain recombines TRBV7-6 with TRBJ1-2; D might be TRBD1 (6 bases). There are 12 residues in the CDR3. The V end lost 5 bases, the J end lost 8 bases, and 12 bases lay between the germline ends. Looked up from germline, CDR1 is SGHVS and CDR2 is FNYEAQ. CDR3 sequence (DNA): TGTGCCAGCAGCGCCACAGGGTTCGGCTACACCTTC. Amino acids: CASSATGFGYTF.